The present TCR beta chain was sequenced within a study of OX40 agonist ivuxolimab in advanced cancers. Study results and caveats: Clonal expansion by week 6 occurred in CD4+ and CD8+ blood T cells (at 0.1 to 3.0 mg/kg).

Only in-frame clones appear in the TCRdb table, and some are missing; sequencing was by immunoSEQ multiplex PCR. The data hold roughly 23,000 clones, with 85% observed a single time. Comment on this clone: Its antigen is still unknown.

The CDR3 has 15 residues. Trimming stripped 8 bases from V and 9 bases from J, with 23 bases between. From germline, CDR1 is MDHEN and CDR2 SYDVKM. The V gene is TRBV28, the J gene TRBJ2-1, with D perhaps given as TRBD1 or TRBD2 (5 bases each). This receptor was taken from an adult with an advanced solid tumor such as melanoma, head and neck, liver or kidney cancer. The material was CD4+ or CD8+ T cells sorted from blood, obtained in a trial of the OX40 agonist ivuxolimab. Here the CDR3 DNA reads TGTGCCAGCGGCCCGGCGTCTGGGGGTCGGGGTGAGCAGTTCTTC. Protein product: CASGPASGGRGEQFF.